This is a list of T cell receptor beta chains from one sample in a study of T cell responses to AZD1222 COVID-19 vaccine. The table came from immunoSEQ multiplex PCR; TCRdb's copy has only in-frame clones and leaves some out. Of roughly 160,000 clones listed, around 93% were seen once; the top ten hold 1.5% to 2%. The sample here was peripheral blood, taken on day 0 of AZD1222 vaccination. The source is an adult in good health. CDR3s include the opening cysteine and the closing phenylalanine or tryptophan. Fields, in order: CDR3 DNA, CDR3 protein, D gene, clone size, V gene, J gene. D genes are given only for firm matches. Clone size, where shown, is once, few, many, or a class for clones that have expanded.

TGCGCCAGCAGCCTCAGGGGTTTCGAGACCCAGTACTTC	CASSLRGFETQYF	.	.	TRBV4-1	TRBJ2-5
TGCAGTGCTATAATGACTGAAACCTCTTTCTTT	CSAIMTETSFF	.	.	TRBV20-1	TRBJ1-1
TGCGCCAGCATCGGGGAGGGAGAGACCCAGTACTTC	CASIGEGETQYF	TRBD2	few	TRBV5-1	TRBJ2-5
TGTGCCAGCAGCTTGGTAGGACAGCCTGCGGGTGAGCAGTTCTTC	CASSLVGQPAGEQFF	.	.	TRBV5-5	TRBJ2-1
TGTGCCAGCTCACCTTCTAGGACAGGGGGTTGGAATGAGCAGTTCTTC	CASSPSRTGGWNEQFF	TRBD1	.	TRBV18	TRBJ2-1
TGTGCCAGTAATGGACGGGAAACCTCGGGCAATCAGCCCCAGCATTTT	CASNGRETSGNQPQHF	.	.	TRBV19	TRBJ1-5
TGTGCCAGCAGCCCCAACACGATAAGACAGGGGGCTCTTAACACTGAAGCTTTCTTT	CASSPNTIRQGALNTEAFF	TRBD1	.	TRBV28	TRBJ1-1
TGTGCCAGCAGTCACATCGAGGACCGCAACACTGAAGCTTTCTTT	CASSHIEDRNTEAFF	.	.	TRBV25-1	TRBJ1-1
TGTGCCAGCAGTTCTGAGGGACAGGGAATCTATGGCTACACCTTC	CASSSEGQGIYGYTF	TRBD1	once	TRBV28	TRBJ1-2
TGTGCCAGCAGTCAACAGACTCCCCGGGACATATACGAGCAGTACTTC	CASSQQTPRDIYEQYF	.	.	TRBV7-6	TRBJ2-7
TGTGCCAGCAGCCCAGTGGGCAATCAGCCCCAGCATTTT	CASSPVGNQPQHF	.	once	TRBV7-8	TRBJ1-5
TGTGCCAGCAGCTACCGGGCAGGCCCTTCTGGAAAACTGTTTTTT	CASSYRAGPSGKLFF	.	.	TRBV5-6	TRBJ1-4
TGTGCCAGCAGCGGGAACAGGGTTTCGGGTCAGTTCTTC	CASSGNRVSGQFF	.	.	TRBV6-2/TRBV6-3	TRBJ2-1
TGTGCCAGCAGTATCCGACAGGGTCTCCCGGGGGGTCAGCCCCAGCATTTT	CASSIRQGLPGGQPQHF	TRBD1	.	TRBV28	TRBJ1-5
TGTGCCAGCAGCTTGTCGGCGTATAATTCACCCCTCCACTTT	CASSLSAYNSPLHF	.	.	TRBV5-6	TRBJ1-6
TGTGCCAGCAGTGAACCGGGGACACTTAATCAGCCCCAGCATTTT	CASSEPGTLNQPQHF	.	.	TRBV2	TRBJ1-5
TGTGCCAGCAGCGGGGGACAGGGGAAACATACGCAGTATTTT	CASSGGQGKHTQYF	TRBD1	.	TRBV9	TRBJ2-3
TGTGCCTGGACGGTAGGGGGCACTGAAGCTTTCTTT	CAWTVGGTEAFF	.	.	TRBV30	TRBJ1-1
TGTGCCAGCAGTGAGCCTTCAGGGGGCTCGGGAGCTTTCTTT	CASSEPSGGSGAFF	TRBD1	few	TRBV2	TRBJ1-1
TGTGCCAGCTCTCCTACAGGGCCCTTCCACGAGCAGTACTTC	CASSPTGPFHEQYF	.	few	TRBV11-2	TRBJ2-7
TGTGCCAGCAGTTACTCGCAGAGGGCTTTCTTT	CASSYSQRAFF	.	.	TRBV6-5	TRBJ1-1
TGTGCCAGCAGCTTTAAGGGTATCGCTGAAGCTTTCTTT	CASSFKGIAEAFF	.	.	TRBV5-4	TRBJ1-1
TGCGCCAGCAGCCAAGTCCCAGGGGGCGAGACCCAGTACTTC	CASSQVPGGETQYF	TRBD1	.	TRBV4-3	TRBJ2-5
TGTGCCAGCAGCCAATACCCTCAGTACGAGCAGTACTTC	CASSQYPQYEQYF	.	.	TRBV3-1/TRBV3-2	TRBJ2-7
TGTGCCAGCACGAGTGGACCTAACTACGAGCAGTACTTC	CASTSGPNYEQYF	.	once	TRBV28	TRBJ2-7
TGTGCCAGCAGGTTCTCAGAGGCCGGGGAGCTGTTTTTT	CASRFSEAGELFF	.	.	TRBV7-7	TRBJ2-2
TGTGCCAGCAGCCCGAGGGGCGGAACGAACACCGGGGAGCTGTTTTTT	CASSPRGGTNTGELFF	.	.	TRBV7-6	TRBJ2-2
TGTGCCAGCAGCGTAGGTGCGACAGGGGCCTACGAGCAGTACTTC	CASSVGATGAYEQYF	TRBD1	.	TRBV9	TRBJ2-7
TGTGCCAGCAGCCAAGCAAACCGGGACAGGGGACTAGCGTTCTCCTACGAGCAGTACTTC	CASSQANRDRGLAFSYEQYF	.	.	TRBV3-1/TRBV3-2	TRBJ2-7
TGTGCCAGCAGTGCTGCCGGGACAGGGACAGATACGCAGTATTTT	CASSAAGTGTDTQYF	TRBD1	.	TRBV6-4	TRBJ2-3
TGTGCCAGCAGCTTAAAGCCGGGACAGGGGGTAAACATTCAGTACTTC	CASSLKPGQGVNIQYF	TRBD1	.	TRBV5-4	TRBJ2-4
TGTGCCACCATACCAGCGAACTTGAACACTGAAGCTTTCTTT	CATIPANLNTEAFF	.	.	TRBV2	TRBJ1-1
TGTGCCAGCAGCCGGCCCCCAAACACTGAAGCTTTCTTT	CASSRPPNTEAFF	.	.	TRBV28	TRBJ1-1
TGTGCCAGCTCACCAGACCCCGCACAGCCCCAGCATTTT	CASSPDPAQPQHF	.	.	TRBV18	TRBJ1-5
TGTGCCAGCAGTAGCGGGCCCACTCGGGACGAGCAGTACTTC	CASSSGPTRDEQYF	TRBD2	.	TRBV9	TRBJ2-7
TGCGCCAGCAGCTTGGCCGGGATAGAGTCTCCCTATGGCTACACCTTC	CASSLAGIESPYGYTF	.	.	TRBV5-1	TRBJ1-2
TGCGCCAGCAGCCAAACCGCCGGGACTAGCGGGAGGGCTGGCACAGATACGCAGTATTTT	CASSQTAGTSGRAGTDTQYF	TRBD2	.	TRBV4-1	TRBJ2-3
TGCAGTGCTATACGGGGGCGGGAACCGTTCTTC	CSAIRGREPFF	.	.	TRBV20-1	TRBJ2-1
TGTGCCAGCAGCCAAAACAGCGACTATGGCTACACCTTC	CASSQNSDYGYTF	.	.	TRBV14	TRBJ1-2
TGTGCCAGTAGTGCCACAGCCCCCGGTAGCAATCAGCCCCAGCATTTT	CASSATAPGSNQPQHF	.	.	TRBV19	TRBJ1-5
TGTGCCAGTCGGACAGAAGTCTACGAGCAGTACTTC	CASRTEVYEQYF	.	.	TRBV6-5	TRBJ2-7
TGTGCCTGGAGGGGGGGACAGAACACTGAAGCTTTCTTT	CAWRGGQNTEAFF	.	few	TRBV30	TRBJ1-1
TGCAGCGTCACAGAGAACACTGAAGCTTTCTTT	CSVTENTEAFF	.	.	TRBV29-1	TRBJ1-1
TGTGCCATTTCAGCGGGGGCCGACACCGGGGAGCTGTTTTTT	CAISAGADTGELFF	TRBD2	.	TRBV10-3	TRBJ2-2
TGTGCCAGCAGTTACTGTCGACAGGGTATGGAGCAGTTCTTC	CASSYCRQGMEQFF	TRBD1	.	TRBV6-7	TRBJ2-1
TGTGCCTGGAGTGCTGGACAGGGCATAAAAGCTTTCTTT	CAWSAGQGIKAFF	TRBD1	.	TRBV30	TRBJ1-1
TGTGCCAGCAGTCCCTCGTCGCAGTTAAACTATGGCTACACCTTC	CASSPSSQLNYGYTF	.	.	TRBV27	TRBJ1-2
TGTGCCTGCAACAGGGACACTGAAGCTTTCTTT	CACNRDTEAFF	.	.	TRBV6-5	TRBJ1-1
TGTGCCAGCAGTGATGGGACAGAAGTTGAAAAACTGTTTTTT	CASSDGTEVEKLFF	TRBD1	.	TRBV6-1	TRBJ1-4
TGTGCCAGCAGCCGTAAGCGGGGAACAACCTATGGCTACACCTTC	CASSRKRGTTYGYTF	.	.	TRBV3-1/TRBV3-2	TRBJ1-2
TGTGCCTGGAGTGTAGGAGACAATGAGCAGTTCTTC	CAWSVGDNEQFF	.	.	TRBV30	TRBJ2-1
TGCGCCAGCAGCGAGATCCGGACTAGCCGGGATCATGCCTACAATGAGCAGTTCTTC	CASSEIRTSRDHAYNEQFF	TRBD2	.	TRBV4-1	TRBJ2-1
TGTGCCAGCAGTGAACTGGGAAACGAGCAGTACTTC	CASSELGNEQYF	.	.	TRBV6-1	TRBJ2-7
TGTGCCAGCAGTTCTCGGAGGGGTGACCAGCCCCAGCATTTT	CASSSRRGDQPQHF	.	.	TRBV6-5	TRBJ1-5